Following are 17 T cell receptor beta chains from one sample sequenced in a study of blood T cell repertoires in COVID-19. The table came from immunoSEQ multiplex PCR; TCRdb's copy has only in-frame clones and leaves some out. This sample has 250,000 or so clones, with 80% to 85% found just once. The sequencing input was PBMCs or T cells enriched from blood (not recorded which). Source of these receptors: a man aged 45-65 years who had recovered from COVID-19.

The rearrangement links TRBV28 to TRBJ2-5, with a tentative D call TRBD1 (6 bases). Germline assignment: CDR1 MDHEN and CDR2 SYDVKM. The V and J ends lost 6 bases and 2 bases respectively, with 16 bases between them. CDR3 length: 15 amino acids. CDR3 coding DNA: TGTGCCAGCAGCTCGAACAGGGACCCACAAGAGACCCAGTACTTC. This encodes CASSSNRDPQETQYF.

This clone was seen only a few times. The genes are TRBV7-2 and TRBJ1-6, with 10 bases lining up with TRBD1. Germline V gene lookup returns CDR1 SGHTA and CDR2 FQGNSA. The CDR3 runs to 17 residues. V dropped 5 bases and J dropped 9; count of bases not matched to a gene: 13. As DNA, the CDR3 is TGTGCCAGCAGCATCGCGACAGGGGGCACGTTGGGTTCACCCCTCCACTTT. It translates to CASSIATGGTLGSPLHF.

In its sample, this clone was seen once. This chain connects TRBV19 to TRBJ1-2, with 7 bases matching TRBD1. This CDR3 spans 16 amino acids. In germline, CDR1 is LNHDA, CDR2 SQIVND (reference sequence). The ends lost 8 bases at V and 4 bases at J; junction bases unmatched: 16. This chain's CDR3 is CASSATGSGTAYGYTF. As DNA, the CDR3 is TGTGCCAGTTCAGCCACGGGTTCCGGGACAGCCTATGGCTACACCTTC.

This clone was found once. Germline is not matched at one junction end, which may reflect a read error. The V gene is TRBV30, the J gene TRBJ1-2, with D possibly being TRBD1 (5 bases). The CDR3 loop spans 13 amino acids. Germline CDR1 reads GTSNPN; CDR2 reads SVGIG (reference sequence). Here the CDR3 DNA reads TGTGCCTGGAGTGGCCAGGGTAACAATGGCTACACCTTC. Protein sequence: CAWSGQGNNGYTF.

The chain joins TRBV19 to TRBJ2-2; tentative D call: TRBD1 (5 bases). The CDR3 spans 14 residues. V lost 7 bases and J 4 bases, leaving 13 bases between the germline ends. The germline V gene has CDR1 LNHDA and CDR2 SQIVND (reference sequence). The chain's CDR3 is CASKTQGGTGELFF. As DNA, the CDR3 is TGTGCCAGTAAGACCCAGGGTGGCACCGGGGAGCTGTTTTTT.

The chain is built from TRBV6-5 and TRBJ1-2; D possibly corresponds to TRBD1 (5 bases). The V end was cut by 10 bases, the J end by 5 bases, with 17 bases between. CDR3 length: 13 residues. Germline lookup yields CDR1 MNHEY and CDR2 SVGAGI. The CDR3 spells CATRTGGRYGYTF. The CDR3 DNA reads TGTGCCACCCGGACGGGGGGGAGGTATGGCTACACCTTC.

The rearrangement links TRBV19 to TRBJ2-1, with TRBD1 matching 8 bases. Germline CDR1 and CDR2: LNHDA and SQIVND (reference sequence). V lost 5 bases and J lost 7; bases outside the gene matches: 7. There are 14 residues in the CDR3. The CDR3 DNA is TGTGCCAGTAGTCTACGGACAGGGTGGAATGAGCAGTTCTTC. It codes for CASSLRTGWNEQFF.

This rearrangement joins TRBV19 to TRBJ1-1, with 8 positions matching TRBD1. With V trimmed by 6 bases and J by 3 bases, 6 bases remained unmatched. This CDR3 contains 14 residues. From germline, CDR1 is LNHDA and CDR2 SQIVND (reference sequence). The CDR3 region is CASSSGQVYTEAFF. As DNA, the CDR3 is TGTGCCAGTAGCTCGGGACAGGTCTACACTGAAGCTTTCTTT.

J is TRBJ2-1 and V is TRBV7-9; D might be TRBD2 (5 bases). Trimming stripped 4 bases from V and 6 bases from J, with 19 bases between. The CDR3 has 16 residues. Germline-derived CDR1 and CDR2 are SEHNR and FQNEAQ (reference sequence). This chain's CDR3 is CASSWEPGWGINEQFF. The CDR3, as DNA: TGTGCCAGCAGCTGGGAGCCAGGATGGGGAATCAATGAGCAGTTCTTC.

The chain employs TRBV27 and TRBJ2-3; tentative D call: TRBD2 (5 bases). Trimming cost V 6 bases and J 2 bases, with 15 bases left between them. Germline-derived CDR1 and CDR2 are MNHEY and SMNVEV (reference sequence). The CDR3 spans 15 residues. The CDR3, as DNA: TGTGCCAGCAGGATGAGGAGGACTCTCACAGATACGCAGTATTTT. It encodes CASRMRRTLTDTQYF.

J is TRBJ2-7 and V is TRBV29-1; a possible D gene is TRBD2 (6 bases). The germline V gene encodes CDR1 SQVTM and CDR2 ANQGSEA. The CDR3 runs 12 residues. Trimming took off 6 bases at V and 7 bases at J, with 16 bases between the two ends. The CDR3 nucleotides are TGCAGCGTCCGGGACTCCCCCATGGAGCAGTACTTC. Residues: CSVRDSPMEQYF.

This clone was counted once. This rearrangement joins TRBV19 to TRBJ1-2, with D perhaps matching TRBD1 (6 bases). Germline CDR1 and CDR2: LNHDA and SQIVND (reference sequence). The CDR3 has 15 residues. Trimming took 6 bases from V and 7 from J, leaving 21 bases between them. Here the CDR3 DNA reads TGTGCCAGTAGCGACGTTGAGGGGGGGCATAGTGGCTACACCTTC. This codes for CASSDVEGGHSGYTF.

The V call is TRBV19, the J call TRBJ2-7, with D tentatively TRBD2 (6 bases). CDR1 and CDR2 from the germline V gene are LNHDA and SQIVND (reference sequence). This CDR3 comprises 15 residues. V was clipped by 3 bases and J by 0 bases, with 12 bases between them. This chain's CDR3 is CASSMGTHSSYEQYF. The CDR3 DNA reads TGTGCCAGTAGTATGGGGACTCATTCCTCCTACGAGCAGTACTTC.

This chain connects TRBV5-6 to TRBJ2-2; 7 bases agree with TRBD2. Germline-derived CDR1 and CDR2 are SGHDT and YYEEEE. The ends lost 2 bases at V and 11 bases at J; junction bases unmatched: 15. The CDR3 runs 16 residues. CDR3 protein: CASSFDIAGPARELFF. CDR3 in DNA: TGTGCCAGCAGCTTTGATATAGCGGGCCCTGCGCGAGAGCTGTTTTTT. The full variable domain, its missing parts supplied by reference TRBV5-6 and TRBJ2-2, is DAGVTQSPTHLIKTRGQQVTLRCSPKSGHDTVSWYQQALGQGPQFIFQYYEEEERQRGNFPDRFSGHQFPNYSSELNVNALLLGDSALYLCASSFDIAGPARELFFGEGSRLTVL.

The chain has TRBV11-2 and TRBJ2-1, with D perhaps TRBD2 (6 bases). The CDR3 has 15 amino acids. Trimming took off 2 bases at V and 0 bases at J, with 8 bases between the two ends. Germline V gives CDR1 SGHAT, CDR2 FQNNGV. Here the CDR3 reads CASSLQGGSYNEQFF. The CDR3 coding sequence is TGTGCCAGCAGCTTACAGGGAGGCTCCTACAATGAGCAGTTCTTC.

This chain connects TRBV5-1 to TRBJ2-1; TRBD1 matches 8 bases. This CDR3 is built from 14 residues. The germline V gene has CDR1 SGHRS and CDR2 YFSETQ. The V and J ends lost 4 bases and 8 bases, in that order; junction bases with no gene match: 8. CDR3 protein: CASSPLDRVDEQFF. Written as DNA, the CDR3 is TGCGCCAGCAGCCCCTTGGACAGGGTTGATGAGCAGTTCTTC.

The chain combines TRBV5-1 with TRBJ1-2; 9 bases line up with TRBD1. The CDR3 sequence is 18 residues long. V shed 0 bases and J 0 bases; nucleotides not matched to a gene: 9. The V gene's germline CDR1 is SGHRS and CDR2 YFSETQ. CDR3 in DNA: TGCGCCAGCAGCTTGGGCGGACAGGGGTTGGTAGCTAACTATGGCTACACCTTC. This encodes CASSLGGQGLVANYGYTF. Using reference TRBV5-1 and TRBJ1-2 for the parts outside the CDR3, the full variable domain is KAGVTQTPRYLIKTRGQQVTLSCSPISGHRSVSWYQQTPGQGLQFLFEYFSETQRNKGNFPGRFSGRQFSNSRSEMNVSTLELGDSALYLCASSLGGQGLVANYGYTFGSGTRLTVV.